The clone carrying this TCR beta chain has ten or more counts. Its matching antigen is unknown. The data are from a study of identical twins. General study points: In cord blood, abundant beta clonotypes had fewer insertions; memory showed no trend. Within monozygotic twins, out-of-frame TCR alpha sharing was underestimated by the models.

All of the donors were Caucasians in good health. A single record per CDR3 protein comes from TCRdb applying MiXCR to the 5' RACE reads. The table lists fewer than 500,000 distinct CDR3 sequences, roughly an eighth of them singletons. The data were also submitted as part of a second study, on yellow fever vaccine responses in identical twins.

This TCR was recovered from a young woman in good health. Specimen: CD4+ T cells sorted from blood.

The CDR3 region has the DNA TGTGCCAGCAGCCTCGGGACGTCCCCCGGGGAGCTGTTTTTT. Translating gives CASSLGTSPGELFF. The rearrangement links TRBV27 to TRBJ2-2; possibly TRBD1 or TRBD2 for D (5 bases each). In germline, CDR1 is MNHEY, CDR2 SMNVEV (reference sequence). The CDR3 has 14 amino acids. Trimming shortened V by 6 bases and J by 6 bases, and 14 bases separated the two germline ends.